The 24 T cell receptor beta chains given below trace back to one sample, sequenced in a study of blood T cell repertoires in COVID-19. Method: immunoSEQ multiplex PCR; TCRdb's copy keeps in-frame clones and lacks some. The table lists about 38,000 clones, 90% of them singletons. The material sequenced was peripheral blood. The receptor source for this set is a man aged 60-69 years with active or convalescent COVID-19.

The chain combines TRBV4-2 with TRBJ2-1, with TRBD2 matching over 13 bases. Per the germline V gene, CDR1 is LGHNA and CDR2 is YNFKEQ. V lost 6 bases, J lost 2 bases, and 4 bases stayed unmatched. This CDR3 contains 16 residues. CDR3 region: CASRSGTSGTYNEQFF. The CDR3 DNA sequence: TGTGCCAGCAGGAGTGGGACTAGCGGGACCTACAATGAGCAGTTCTTC.

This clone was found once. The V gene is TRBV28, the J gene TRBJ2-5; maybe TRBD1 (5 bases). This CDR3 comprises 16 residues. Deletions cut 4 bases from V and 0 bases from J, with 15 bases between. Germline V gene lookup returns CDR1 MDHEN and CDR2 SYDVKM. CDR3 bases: TGTGCCAGCAGTTCCTGGAAGGGGCGAAACCAAGAGACCCAGTACTTC. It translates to CASSSWKGRNQETQYF.

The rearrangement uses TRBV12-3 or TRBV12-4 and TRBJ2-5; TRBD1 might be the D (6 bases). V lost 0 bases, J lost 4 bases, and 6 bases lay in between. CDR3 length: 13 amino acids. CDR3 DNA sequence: TGTGCCAGCAGTTTAGCCAGGGGAGAGACCCAGTACTTC. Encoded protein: CASSLARGETQYF.

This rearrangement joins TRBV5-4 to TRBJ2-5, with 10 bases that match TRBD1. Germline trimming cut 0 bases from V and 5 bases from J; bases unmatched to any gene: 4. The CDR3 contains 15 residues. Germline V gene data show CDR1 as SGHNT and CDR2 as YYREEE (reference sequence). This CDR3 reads CASSLGQGAWETQYF. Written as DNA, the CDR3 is TGTGCCAGCAGCTTGGGACAGGGGGCGTGGGAGACCCAGTACTTC. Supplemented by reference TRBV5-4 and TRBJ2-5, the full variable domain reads ETGVTQSPTHLIKTRGQQVTLRCSSQSGHNTVSWYQQALGQGPQFIFQYYREEENGRGNFPPRFSGLQFPNYSSELNVNALELDDSALYLCASSLGQGAWETQYFGPGTRLLVL.

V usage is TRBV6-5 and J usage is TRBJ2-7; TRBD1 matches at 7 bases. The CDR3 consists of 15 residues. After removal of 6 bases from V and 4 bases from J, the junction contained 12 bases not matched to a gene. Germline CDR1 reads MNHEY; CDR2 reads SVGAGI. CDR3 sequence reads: CASSNTRQGLYEQYF. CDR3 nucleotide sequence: TGTGCCAGCAGCAACACGAGACAGGGATTATACGAGCAGTACTTC.

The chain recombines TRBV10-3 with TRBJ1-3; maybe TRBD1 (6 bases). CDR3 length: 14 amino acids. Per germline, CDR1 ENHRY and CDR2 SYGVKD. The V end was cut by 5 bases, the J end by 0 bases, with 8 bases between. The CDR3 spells CAISRTDSGNTIYF. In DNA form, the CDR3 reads TGTGCCATCAGTCGGACAGACTCTGGAAACACCATATATTTT.

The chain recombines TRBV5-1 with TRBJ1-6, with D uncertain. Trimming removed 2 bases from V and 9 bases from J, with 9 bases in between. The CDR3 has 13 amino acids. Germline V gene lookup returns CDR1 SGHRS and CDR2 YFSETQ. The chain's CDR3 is CASSLYEGSPLHF. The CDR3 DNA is TGCGCCAGCAGCTTATATGAGGGTTCACCCCTCCACTTT.

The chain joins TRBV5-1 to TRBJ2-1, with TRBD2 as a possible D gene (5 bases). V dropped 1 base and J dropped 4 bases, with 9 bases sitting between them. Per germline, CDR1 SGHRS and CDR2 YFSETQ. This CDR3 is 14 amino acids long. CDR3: CASSLIGIYNEQFF. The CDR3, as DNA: TGCGCCAGCAGCTTGATCGGGATATACAATGAGCAGTTCTTC.

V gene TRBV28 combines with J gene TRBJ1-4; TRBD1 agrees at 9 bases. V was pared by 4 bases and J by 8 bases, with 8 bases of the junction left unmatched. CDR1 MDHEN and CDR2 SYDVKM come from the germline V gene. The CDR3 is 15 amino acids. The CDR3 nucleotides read TGTGCCAGCAGTTCGCCGGGACAGGGAGCGGAAAAACTGTTTTTT. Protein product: CASSSPGQGAEKLFF.

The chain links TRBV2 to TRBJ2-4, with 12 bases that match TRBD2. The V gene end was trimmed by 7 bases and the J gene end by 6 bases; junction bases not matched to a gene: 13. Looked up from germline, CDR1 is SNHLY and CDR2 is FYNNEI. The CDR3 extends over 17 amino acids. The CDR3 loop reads CASMEPLTSGSVNIQYF. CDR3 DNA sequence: TGTGCCAGCATGGAACCTTTGACTAGCGGGAGTGTAAACATTCAGTACTTC.

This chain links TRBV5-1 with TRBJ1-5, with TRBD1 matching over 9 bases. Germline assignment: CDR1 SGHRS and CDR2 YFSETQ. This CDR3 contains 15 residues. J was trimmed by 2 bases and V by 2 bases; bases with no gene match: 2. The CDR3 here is CASSFTGGGNQPQHF. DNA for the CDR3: TGCGCCAGCAGCTTCACAGGGGGCGGCAATCAGCCCCAGCATTTT.

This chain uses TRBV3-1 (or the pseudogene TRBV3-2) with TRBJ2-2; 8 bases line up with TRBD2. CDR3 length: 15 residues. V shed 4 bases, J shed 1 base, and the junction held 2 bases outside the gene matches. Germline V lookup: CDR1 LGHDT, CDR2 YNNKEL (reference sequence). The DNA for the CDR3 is TGTGCCAGCAGCCGTCGGGAGGGGAACACCGGGGAGCTGTTTTTT. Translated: CASSRREGNTGELFF.

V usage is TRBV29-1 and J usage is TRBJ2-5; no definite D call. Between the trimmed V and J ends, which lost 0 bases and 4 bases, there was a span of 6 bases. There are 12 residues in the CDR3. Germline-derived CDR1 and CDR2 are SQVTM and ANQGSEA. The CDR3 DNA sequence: TGCAGCGTTGAAGAATCCGGAGAGACCCAGTACTTC. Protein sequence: CSVEESGETQYF.

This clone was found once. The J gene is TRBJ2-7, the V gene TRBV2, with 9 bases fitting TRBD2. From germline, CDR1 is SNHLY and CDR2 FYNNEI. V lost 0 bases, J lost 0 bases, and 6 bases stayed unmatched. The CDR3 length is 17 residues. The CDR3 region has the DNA TGTGCCAGCAGTGAAGCTAGGGGCGGGAGGGACTCCTACGAGCAGTACTTC. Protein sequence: CASSEARGGRDSYEQYF. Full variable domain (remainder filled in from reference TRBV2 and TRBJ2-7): EPEVTQTPSHQVTQMGQEVILRCVPISNHLYFYWYRQILGQKVEFLVSFYNNEISEKSEIFDDQFSVERPDGSNFTLKIRSTKLEDSAMYFCASSEARGGRDSYEQYFGPGTRLTVT.

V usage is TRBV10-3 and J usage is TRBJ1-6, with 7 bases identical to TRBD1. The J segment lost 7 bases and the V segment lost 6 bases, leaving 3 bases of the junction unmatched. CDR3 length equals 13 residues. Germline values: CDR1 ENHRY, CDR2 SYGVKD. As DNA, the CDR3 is TGTGCCATCAGCGAGGACAGGAATTCACCCCTCCACTTT. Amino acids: CAISEDRNSPLHF.

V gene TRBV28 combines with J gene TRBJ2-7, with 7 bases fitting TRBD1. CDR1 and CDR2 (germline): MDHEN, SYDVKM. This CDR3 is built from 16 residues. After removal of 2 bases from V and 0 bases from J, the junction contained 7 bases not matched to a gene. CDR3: CASSLLDRRSSYEQYF. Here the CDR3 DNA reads TGTGCCAGCAGTTTACTGGACAGGAGATCCTCCTACGAGCAGTACTTC.

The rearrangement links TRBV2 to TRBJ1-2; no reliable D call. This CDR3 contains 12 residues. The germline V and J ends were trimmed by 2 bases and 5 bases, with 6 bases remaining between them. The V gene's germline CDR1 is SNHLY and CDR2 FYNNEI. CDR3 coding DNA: TGTGCCAGCAGTGAAACGGGTTATGGCTACACCTTC. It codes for CASSETGYGYTF.

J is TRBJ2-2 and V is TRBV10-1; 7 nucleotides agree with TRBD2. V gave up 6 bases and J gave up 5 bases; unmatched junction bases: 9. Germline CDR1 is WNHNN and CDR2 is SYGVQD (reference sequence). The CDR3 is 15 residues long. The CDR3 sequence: CASRTGGGETGELFF. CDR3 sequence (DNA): TGCGCCAGCAGGACGGGGGGAGGGGAAACCGGGGAGCTGTTTTTT.

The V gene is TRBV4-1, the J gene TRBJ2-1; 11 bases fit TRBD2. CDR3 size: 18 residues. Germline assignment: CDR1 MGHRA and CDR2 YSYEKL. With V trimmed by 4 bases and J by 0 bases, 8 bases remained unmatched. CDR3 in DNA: TGCGCCAGCAGCCCCATAGCGGGAGGGTCAAGCTCCTACAATGAGCAGTTCTTC. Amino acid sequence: CASSPIAGGSSSYNEQFF.

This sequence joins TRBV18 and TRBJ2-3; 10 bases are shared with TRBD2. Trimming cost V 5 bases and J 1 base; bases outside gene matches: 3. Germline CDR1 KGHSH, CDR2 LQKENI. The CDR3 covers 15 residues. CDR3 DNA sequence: TGTGCCAGCTCAAACCTAGCGGGAGGCACAGATACGCAGTATTTT. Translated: CASSNLAGGTDTQYF.

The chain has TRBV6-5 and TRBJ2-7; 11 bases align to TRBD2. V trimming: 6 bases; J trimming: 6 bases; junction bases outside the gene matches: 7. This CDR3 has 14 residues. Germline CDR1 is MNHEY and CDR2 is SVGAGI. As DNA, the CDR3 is TGTGCCAGCAGCCGAACTAGCGGGAGTGTCGAGCAGTACTTC. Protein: CASSRTSGSVEQYF.

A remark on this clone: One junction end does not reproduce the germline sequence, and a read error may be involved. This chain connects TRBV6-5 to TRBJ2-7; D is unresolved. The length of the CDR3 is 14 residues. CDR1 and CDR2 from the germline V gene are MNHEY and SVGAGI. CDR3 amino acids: CASSDSIASYEQYF. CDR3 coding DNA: TGTGCCAGCAGTGACTCCATAGCCTCCTACGAGCAGTACTTC.

The CDR3 protein is CASSNRDTSRTNYGYTF. The CDR3 region has the DNA TGTGCCAGTTCTAACCGGGACACCAGCCGAACAAACTATGGCTACACCTTC. This chain connects TRBV19 to TRBJ1-2; tentatively, D is TRBD1 (6 bases). V gave up 8 bases and J gave up 2 bases, with 24 bases separating them. The CDR3 totals 17 residues. CDR1 is LNHDA and CDR2 is SQIVND in the germline V gene (reference sequence).

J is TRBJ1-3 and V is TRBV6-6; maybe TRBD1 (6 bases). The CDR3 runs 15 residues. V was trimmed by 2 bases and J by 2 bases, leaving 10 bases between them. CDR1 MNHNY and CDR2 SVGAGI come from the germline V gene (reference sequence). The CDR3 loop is CASSYGQPTGNTIYF. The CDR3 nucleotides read TGTGCCAGCAGTTACGGACAGCCTACTGGAAACACCATATATTTT.